What follows is one T cell receptor (beta chain) and its context. The antigen is undetermined. This record comes from a study of T cell repertoires in cytomegalovirus infection. The wider study: Carrying CMV and the relevant HLA type showed in public TCR beta signatures.

One entry per CDR3 protein, called by TCRdb with MiXCR from the reads. The sample lists about half a million distinct CDR3 sequences, roughly a third occurring once. CDR3 size: 15 residues. V lost 3 bases, J lost 2 bases, and 13 bases lay in between. Germline-derived CDR1 and CDR2 are DFQATT and SNEGSKA (reference sequence). The gene calls are TRBV20-1 and TRBJ2-2; perhaps TRBD2 as D (6 bases). The specimen was cultured PBMCs, collected from culture after CMV antigen stimulation. The clonotype comes from a human donor in good health (CMV status not recorded). Some clones in this sample may be carry-over from other donors' samples. The CDR3 DNA is TGCAGTGCTAGTCGGCTAGCGAGAAACACCGGGGAGCTGTTTTTT. Its translation is CSASRLARNTGELFF.